The 10 T cell receptor beta chains below were found in one sample sequenced in a study of T-cell reconstitution after alpha-beta-depleted transplantation in children (dated by TCRdb to 2016 to 2017). The library was produced with PCR. Sequencing took place on an Illumina HiSeq 2500. TCR libraries were prepared with molecular barcoding, using unique molecular identifiers to normalize TCRbeta repertoire quantification. TCRdb reprocessed the public reads (quality trimming at Q25 with fastp, clone calling with MiXCR) and kept in-frame beta chains. For every CDR3 protein sequence, its rows merge into one entry that carries the most common genes and DNA. This sample lists 530,000 or so distinct CDR3 sequences; over 25% were detected once. The ten largest clones take up under 45% of the sample. The sample's treatment or condition label, decoded: allogeneic hematopoietic cell transplantation with graft depleted of TCRalphabeta T cells and CD19 B cells.

The specimen comprised PBMCs, sampled before TCRalphabeta/CD19-depleted stem cell transplant. These receptor sequences come from a boy under three years old with Wiskott-Aldrich syndrome, due to receive a stem cell transplant.

This sequence joins TRBV10-2 and TRBJ2-3; 10 nucleotides match TRBD2. The CDR3 totals 15 residues. CDR1 WSHSY and CDR2 SAAADI come from the germline V gene. The V segment lost 7 bases and the J segment 6 bases; nucleotides outside the gene matches: 10. DNA for the CDR3: TGCGCCAGCAAGCAAGCGGGAGGGCCCGGGGATACGCAGTATTTT. This codes for CASKQAGGPGDTQYF.

The table lists this clonotype with a few counts. The gene calls are TRBV20-1 and TRBJ2-7, with 8 bases that match TRBD2. J was trimmed by 3 bases and V by 6 bases; bases with no gene match: 10. The CDR3 extends over 14 amino acids. Per germline, CDR1 DFQATT and CDR2 SNEGSKA (reference sequence). As DNA, the CDR3 is TGCAGTGCCCCAAGCGGGAGTGATCTCTACGAGCAGTACTTC. Translation: CSAPSGSDLYEQYF.

In this sample, this clonotype turned up a few times. This sequence joins TRBV7-2 and TRBJ2-1; 12 bases line up with TRBD2. The CDR3 has 17 amino acids. Germline V gives CDR1 SGHTA, CDR2 FQGNSA. The trim removed 1 base at V and 7 bases at J, leaving 8 bases unmatched. CDR3 region: CASSLVASGRVGNEQFF. DNA for the CDR3: TGTGCCAGCAGCTTAGTAGCTAGCGGGAGGGTTGGGAATGAGCAGTTCTTC.

The chain employs TRBV20-1 and TRBJ1-5, with 7 bases that match TRBD1. Germline trimming cut 1 base from V and 0 bases from J; bases unmatched to any gene: 6. CDR1 and CDR2 (germline): DFQATT, SNEGSKA (reference sequence). The CDR3 runs to 16 residues. CDR3 in DNA: TGCAGTGCTAGAGCGGGACAGTTATATAGCAATCAGCCCCAGCATTTT. It specifies CSARAGQLYSNQPQHF.

The V gene is TRBV12-3 or TRBV12-4, the J gene TRBJ2-3, with 14 positions matching TRBD2. The V and J ends lost 3 bases and 6 bases, in that order; junction bases with no gene match: 5. The CDR3 contains 16 residues. CDR3 sequence reads: CASSFRTSGRFDTQYF. The DNA of the CDR3 is TGTGCCAGCAGTTTTAGGACTAGCGGGAGGTTCGATACGCAGTATTTT.

CDR3: CASGLTLHTGGRGSNQPQHF. CDR3 bases: TGTGCTAGTGGTTTGACGCTACATACAGGGGGCAGGGGCTCCAATCAGCCCCAGCATTTT. The chain recombines TRBV12-5 with TRBJ1-5; 9 bases are a match to TRBD1. Trimming took 2 bases from V and 3 from J; bases not matched to a gene: 17. The germline gives CDR1 LGHNT, CDR2 FRNRAP. The CDR3 has 20 residues.

The V and J genes are TRBV29-1 and TRBJ1-1; D is unresolved. Germline CDR1 is SQVTM and CDR2 is ANQGSEA. The CDR3 sequence is 13 residues long. V was clipped by 2 bases and J by 2 bases, with 9 bases between them. DNA for the CDR3: TGCAGCGTTGAACAGGCCCTAAACACTGAAGCTTTCTTT. Translated: CSVEQALNTEAFF.

The CDR3 loop reads CASSFTGVPAYEQYF. CDR3 coding DNA: TGCGCCAGCAGCTTTACAGGGGTCCCCGCCTACGAGCAGTACTTC. The chain couples TRBV5-1 to TRBJ2-7; 7 positions match TRBD1. This CDR3 is built from 15 residues. Germline V gives CDR1 SGHRS, CDR2 YFSETQ. Trimming removed 2 bases from V and 2 bases from J; junction bases left unmatched: 7.

This clonotype was found a few times. This chain joins TRBV5-6 and TRBJ2-1; weak D call: TRBD1 (6 bases). Germline V gene data show CDR1 as SGHDT and CDR2 as YYEEEE. V was trimmed by 0 bases and J by 6 bases, leaving 10 bases between them. There are 14 residues in the CDR3. The CDR3 DNA is TGTGCCAGCAGCTTGGTGGGGGACACCAATGAGCAGTTCTTC. Translating it yields CASSLVGDTNEQFF.

The V gene is TRBV5-1, the J gene TRBJ2-1; 10 bases align to TRBD2. This CDR3 contains 19 residues. V was pared by 5 bases and J by 2 bases, with 16 bases of the junction left unmatched. CDR1 is SGHRS and CDR2 is YFSETQ in the germline V gene. CDR3 residues: CASRRRTSGSLSPYNEQFF. Written as DNA, the CDR3 is TGCGCCAGCAGACGTAGGACTAGCGGCTCCTTGAGCCCCTACAATGAGCAGTTCTTC.